A selection of T cell receptor beta chains follows, all from one sample in a study of T cells in Graves' hyperthyroidism and ophthalmopathy. TCRdb reanalysed the multiplex PCR reads using MiXCR and keeps one entry per CDR3 protein. In the table there are 500,000 to 750,000 distinct CDR3 sequences, about 45% of which are singletons. What was sequenced was peripheral blood or thyroid tissue (not recorded which). The receptor set was obtained from a woman in her late teens or twenties with Graves' hyperthyroidism. The CDR3 runs from the conserved cysteine through the conserved F or W. A D gene is named only where the DNA matches it firmly. Only part of the rows carry a size: once, few, many, or a class if the clone is expanded.

>-|TRBV19|TRBD1|TRBJ1-5
CATTMGQGGNQSQHF
TGTGCCACCACGATGGGGCAGGGGGGCAATCAGTCCCAGCATTTT
>few|TRBV7-9|-|TRBJ2-1
CASSWTSSGEFF
TGTGCCAGCAGTTGGACATCTTCGGGGGAGTTCTTC
>many|TRBV6-2/TRBV6-3|-|TRBJ1-2
CASTKDNYGYTF
TGTGCCAGCACAAAGGACAACTATGGCTACACCTTC
>many|TRBV5-6|-|TRBJ2-7
CASSLAQGDEQYF
TGTGCCAGCAGCTTAGCACAGGGCGACGAGCAGTACTTC
>many|TRBV19|-|TRBJ2-2
CASTGLRNTGELFF
TGTGCCAGTACGGGACTGCGCAACACCGGGGAGCTGTTTTTT
>-|TRBV2|-|TRBJ2-3
CASRGDNTDTQYF
TGTGCCAGCAGGGGGGACAACACAGATACGCAGTATTTT
>-|TRBV13|TRBD1|TRBJ2-7
CASSGQGEGEQYF
TGTGCCAGCAGCGGACAGGGAGAGGGCGAGCAGTACTTC
>-|TRBV11-2|-|TRBJ1-2
CASSLPTEDSNYGYTF
TGTGCCAGCAGCCTCCCGACAGAGGACAGTAACTATGGCTACACCTTC
>once|TRBV2|TRBD1|TRBJ1-1
CASSDREMAEAFF
TGTGCCAGCAGCGACAGGGAGATGGCTGAAGCTTTCTTT
>many|TRBV2|-|TRBJ2-2
CASSDPQGASNTGELFF
TGTGCCAGCAGTGACCCACAGGGAGCCTCTAACACCGGGGAGCTGTTTTTT
>many|TRBV24-1|TRBD2|TRBJ2-5
CATSVPTSGKQETQYF
TGTGCCACCAGTGTTCCGACTAGCGGTAAACAAGAGACCCAGTACTTC
>-|TRBV19|TRBD1|TRBJ2-1
CASTPTGHNEQFF
TGTGCCAGTACCCCGACAGGGCACAATGAGCAGTTCTTC
>few|TRBV12-5|-|TRBJ1-5
CASSPALSSQPQHF
TGTGCCAGCAGTCCGGCCTTAAGCAGTCAGCCCCAGCATTTT
>many|TRBV5-6|-|TRBJ2-7
CASSLAEGYPYEQYF
TGTGCCAGCAGCTTGGCCGAGGGATATCCCTACGAGCAGTACTTC
>-|TRBV7-3|TRBD1|TRBJ1-2
CAGSLDGTMDRVWGYTF
TGTGCCGGCAGCTTAGATGGTACGATGGACAGGGTCTGGGGCTACACCTTC
>many|TRBV20-1|TRBD2|TRBJ2-7
CSARAGTSGRGTYF
TGCAGTGCTAGGGCGGGGACTAGCGGGAGGGGCACGTACTTC
>-|TRBV20-1|TRBD2|TRBJ2-7
CSGGGVSYEQYF
TGCAGTGGGGGGGGGGTATCCTACGAGCAGTACTTC
>-|TRBV12-5|-|TRBJ2-6
CASGFMTDRISGANVLTF
TGTGCTAGTGGTTTCATGACAGATCGAATCTCTGGGGCCAACGTCCTGACTTTC
>many|TRBV20-1|TRBD1|TRBJ2-7
CSASRLQGESSYEQYF
TGCAGTGCTAGCCGATTACAGGGGGAGAGCTCCTACGAGCAGTACTTC
>-|TRBV10-3|-|TRBJ1-2
CAISDWRGGYGYTF
TGTGCCATCAGTGACTGGCGGGGGGGATATGGCTACACCTTC
>many|TRBV4-1|-|TRBJ2-7
CASSQDPRVGEQYF
TGCGCCAGCAGCCAAGATCCCAGGGTTGGAGAGCAGTACTTC
>-|TRBV27|-|TRBJ1-1
CASTGSTLGTEAFF
TGTGCCAGCACTGGGTCCACTCTAGGCACTGAAGCTTTCTTT
>many|TRBV7-9|-|TRBJ1-1
CASSLGFPGSNTEAFF
TGTGCCAGCAGCTTAGGCTTTCCGGGGTCGAACACTGAAGCTTTCTTT
>-|TRBV10-3|-|TRBJ2-7
CAIRADSHNEQYF
TGTGCCATCAGAGCGGACTCCCACAATGAGCAGTACTTC
>few|TRBV29-1|-|TRBJ2-7
CSVDTGNNEQYF
TGCAGCGTTGACACAGGTAACAATGAGCAGTACTTC
>many|TRBV7-2|-|TRBJ2-7
CASTDPSSYAYEQYF
TGTGCCAGCACCGATCCTAGCTCCTACGCCTACGAGCAGTACTTC
>many|TRBV25-1|TRBD1|TRBJ1-1
CASSWDRQNTEAFF
TGTGCCAGCAGTTGGGACAGGCAGAACACTGAAGCTTTCTTT
>many|TRBV20-1|TRBD1|TRBJ2-5
CSAQSSRGQETQYF
TGCAGTGCCCAGTCGTCCAGGGGGCAAGAGACCCAGTACTTC
>many|TRBV6-5|TRBD1|TRBJ2-5
CASSYSGRGRRETQYF
TGTGCCAGCAGTTACTCAGGCAGGGGGCGTAGAGAGACCCAGTACTTC
>-|TRBV12-5|-|TRBJ1-1
CASGFPGNTEAFF
TGTGCTAGTGGTTTCCCAGGGAACACTGAAGCTTTCTTT
>-|TRBV4-3|-|TRBJ2-7
CASSQVGSGDNEQYF
TGCGCCAGCAGCCAAGTAGGCTCAGGTGACAATGAGCAGTACTTC
>many|TRBV7-9|-|TRBJ1-1
CASSFLLGAAEAFF
TGTGCCAGCAGCTTCTTATTGGGGGCAGCTGAAGCTTTCTTT